What follows is one TCR beta chain and its context. Its target antigen remains unknown. It has no much larger one-base neighbor in the sample; base qualities were not kept. The CDR3 contains 14 residues, cysteine and phenylalanine counted. Here the CDR3 DNA is all that survives: 42 bases in frame from base 1. From a lookup of the germline V gene (reference sequence), CDR1 and CDR2 are LGHDT and YNNKEL. Trimming costs V 3 bases and J 4 bases, and their ends lie 12 bases apart. The data were taken from a study of blood T cell repertoires in COVID-19 (dated by TCRdb to 2018 to 2020). A note on the overall study: Samples from collaborators originated in the United States, Italy and Spain and spanned both the acute and convalescent phases of COVID-19. The prospective study material was composed of cDNA or gDNA derived from T cells, B-cell-depleted T cells, or PBMCs. Deeply sampled blood TCRbeta repertoires from subjects exposed to, actively infected with, or recovered from COVID-19 were included in the dataset. The repertoires were released in a freely available public database meant as a resource for research on the immune response to SARS-CoV-2. The samples were drawn from the first 160 participants of the ongoing ImmuneRACE study and from 1,254 subjects provided by 6 global collaborators. A de-identified subject ID, COVID-19 status, age in years and sex were almost always included in the sample metadata. Where available, HLA class I and class II types were taken from metadata supplied by the sample provider and were not determined by assay-based typing.

In the prospective study, participants were about 18 to 95 years old, resided in about two dozen geographic areas of the United States, and were enrolled through a virtual design. In the prospective study, participants were assigned to cohorts based on the clinical history participants reported in a screening survey and a study questionnaire. Recovered participants in ImmuneRACE Cohort 3 were defined by two consecutive negative NP/OP PCR tests, clearance by a healthcare professional, or resolution of symptoms. Mobile phlebotomists in the prospective study collected whole blood, serum and a nasopharyngeal or oropharyngeal swab from every participant. Participants in the prospective study had the option to provide additional blood draws and questionnaires over an approximately 2-month period. Before DNA extraction, blood samples from the prospective study were shipped at room temperature or frozen.

Results the study describes overall, beyond this receptor: The quantity of clinical and demographic metadata differed by source and by participant and was supplied without curation.

TCRbeta CDR3 regions were amplified from genomic DNA by means of the immunoSEQ Assay, a bias-controlled multiplex PCR. On the study's bioinformatics: The number of nucleated cells in each sample was estimated by amplification of reference gene primers within the assay. To quantify the absolute abundance of each unique TCRbeta CDR3 rearrangement, sequence reads were collapsed and filtered. For each sample, productive Simpson clonality was calculated as the square root of Simpson's diversity index across productive rearrangements. TCRdb mirrors the immuneACCESS table, restricted to in-frame sequences. Some clones are absent from its copies; in checked studies, under half trace to an unresolved V gene, and the reason for the others is unknown. That table furnishes V, J and clone size, whereas the DNA furnished D and trimming. This sample comprises some 490,000 clones, roughly nine tenths of them detected only once. Roughly 8% of the sample comes from the top ten.

This chain joins TRBV3-1 (or the pseudogene TRBV3-2) to TRBJ1-1, with a weak D call of TRBD1 (6 bases match). The sequencing sample was made of PBMCs or T cells enriched from blood (not recorded which). This TCR came from a woman aged 55-70 years who had recovered from COVID-19. The CDR3 reads CASSQAGAVTEAFF. The nucleotides read TGTGCCAGCAGCCAGGCAGGGGCGGTCACTGAAGCTTTCTTT.